What follows is one TCR beta chain and its context. The ends were cut back, 3 bases at V and 5 bases at J, with 12 bases in the middle. The CDR3 sequence is 14 residues long. Germline V gene lookup returns CDR1 SGHNT and CDR2 YYREEE (reference sequence). Clones were sequenced by immunoSEQ multiplex PCR, and TCRdb holds only the in-frame ones, with some missing. The sample lists under 300,000 clones, around 87% occurring once. These data belong to a study of blood T cell repertoires in COVID-19. Study details: The study drew acute and convalescent COVID-19 samples from the United States, Italy and Spain.

In terms of age and location, participants ranged from roughly 18 to 95 years and lived in roughly 22 US areas. Recovered Cohort 3 donors showed two negative PCRs, clearance, or symptom resolution. This chain connects TRBV5-4 to TRBJ2-1, with D perhaps TRBD1 (6 bases). The receptor's source is a woman between 50 and 59 years old who had recovered from COVID-19. The sequenced sample was PBMCs or T cells enriched from blood (not recorded which). The CDR3 DNA reads TGTGCCAGCAGCTCTGGACAGAGCAACAATGAGCAGTTCTTC. It translates to CASSSGQSNNEQFF.